This TCR beta chain was recovered during a study of PD-1 blockade in classical Hodgkin lymphoma. Study-level points and caveats: Among the patients, those starting nivolumab under 1 year after ASCT were excluded. Lower baseline TCR diversity marked trial partial responders and progressors. Differences between repertoires have undefined causes, possibly disease activity or prior therapy. Relapsed/refractory patients reportedly had the lowest baseline TCR diversity, below newly diagnosed patients, who were below healthy donors.

On this clone itself: Its antigen remains unidentified.

Method: immunoSEQ multiplex PCR; TCRdb's copy keeps in-frame clones and lacks some. Among 30,000 or so clones listed, about four fifths were seen once. Relapses following autologous stem cell transplantation were seen in all patients, with brentuximab vedotin exposure varying. Germline CDR1 reads SQVTM; CDR2 reads ANQGSEA. This CDR3 has 19 residues. Losses at the gene ends were 4 bases for V and 2 bases for J; bases not matched to a gene: 16. The source was peripheral blood mononuclear cells (PBMCs), collected at baseline. The chain is built from TRBV29-1 and TRBJ2-3; 12 bases are shared with TRBD2. The clonotype was recovered from a human donor with classical Hodgkin lymphoma. For the CDR3, the DNA is TGCAGCGTTGGTGCGGGACTAGCGGGCGTTCCCCCCTACACAGATACGCAGTATTTT. This gives the protein CSVGAGLAGVPPYTDTQYF.